The rows below give T cell receptor beta chains drawn from one sample of a study of blood T cell repertoires in COVID-19. Method: immunoSEQ multiplex PCR; TCRdb's copy keeps in-frame clones and lacks some. Altogether some 200,000 clones are present, 85% being singletons, with the ten largest covering 0.8% to 0.95%. The material sequenced was peripheral blood. The receptors derive from a man aged 60 to 75 with COVID-19, enrolled during active disease. CDR3s leave out the opening cysteine and the closing phenylalanine or tryptophan. The order of the fields is V gene, J gene, CDR3 protein.

>TRBV7-6|TRBJ2-2
ASSLILGQGANTGELF
>TRBV29-1|TRBJ1-4
SVTLPGQQNEKLF
>TRBV7-9|TRBJ2-2
ASSQGQGSNTGELF
>TRBV4-1|TRBJ1-1
ASSQDYGTGGFTEAF
>TRBV7-8|TRBJ1-3
ASSLARDRVDGNTIY
>TRBV2|TRBJ1-4
ASSGRGGDEKLF
>TRBV2|TRBJ2-2
ASVAILADTGELF
>TRBV5-1|TRBJ2-2
ASSLVAGLVTGELF
>TRBV28|TRBJ1-5
ASSFSDQPQH
>TRBV28|TRBJ2-5
ASSRSGGTQY
>TRBV5-1|TRBJ1-5
ASSLDGQHSNQPQH
>TRBV9|TRBJ1-1
ASSAFTEGTEAF
>TRBV10-3|TRBJ1-3
AISEGQADSGNTIY
>TRBV24-1|TRBJ1-2
ATSGGAGNYGYT
>TRBV3-1/TRBV3-2|TRBJ2-7
ASSSITGALSFGQY
>TRBV11-2|TRBJ1-6
ASSLGAGSPLH
>TRBV7-2|TRBJ2-5
ASSLGGRGETQY
>TRBV6-1|TRBJ2-2
ASSEAGTGVPGELF
>TRBV19|TRBJ1-4
ASRQEGQQSAPNEKLF
>TRBV27|TRBJ2-7
ASSALAIGGQEQY
>TRBV10-3|TRBJ1-2
AISESGGQGARGYT
>TRBV6-2/TRBV6-3|TRBJ2-7
ASSYSETGTHEQY
>TRBV30|TRBJ1-6
AWSGAGAINSPLH
>TRBV24-1|TRBJ1-2
ATSGEGGYGYT
>TRBV3-1/TRBV3-2|TRBJ1-2
ASSQRQGRSGYT
>TRBV21-1|TRBJ1-5
ASTSKEPGQGSNQPQH
>TRBV27|TRBJ2-7
ASRTLGSSYEQY
>TRBV19|TRBJ1-1
ASSSPGTGEAF
>TRBV3-1/TRBV3-2|TRBJ1-2
ASSRFDRGGYT
>TRBV6-5|TRBJ1-6
ASKDTFYNSPLH
>TRBV6-2/TRBV6-3|TRBJ2-2
ASSYRRDKYFTGELF
>TRBV7-9|TRBJ1-4
ASSLRRGSLNEKLF
>TRBV19|TRBJ1-1
ASSWGPGMNTEAF
>TRBV5-4|TRBJ2-5
ASSQREFQETQY
>TRBV7-2|TRBJ1-1
ASSLAQASTEAF
>TRBV28|TRBJ2-7
ASSLLSEQY
>TRBV7-8|TRBJ1-2
ASSFVGGGYT
>TRBV5-4|TRBJ2-5
ASSPSWAAAQETQY
>TRBV5-1|TRBJ2-7
ASSLELAGGSYEQY